This T cell receptor beta chain was obtained from a study of blood T cell repertoires in COVID-19. Looking at the study overall: The United States, Italy and Spain provided the acute and convalescent COVID-19 samples. PBMCs, B-cell-depleted T cells, or T cells were the source of the cDNA or gDNA that made up the material.

Per the original data handling: Using reference gene primer amplification, nucleated cell counts were estimated. Repertoires were generated with immunoSEQ multiplex PCR, while TCRdb's copy carries only in-frame clones and drops some. V and J calls and clone size come straight from that table; D and trimming were deduced from the DNA. The sample consists of over 100,000 clones, around 84% of them appearing once. The CDR3 is 12 amino acids. Trimming shortened V by 3 bases and J by 7 bases, and 7 bases separated the two germline ends. Germline V gene lookup returns CDR1 SEHNR and CDR2 FQNEAQ (reference sequence).

Sequences were obtained from peripheral blood. The receptor was derived from a human donor in a cohort sampled during active COVID-19. This chain joins TRBV7-9 and TRBJ1-3; no clear D. The CDR3 DNA is TGTGCCAGCAGCTTCGAGGGCAACACCATATATTTT. Its protein is CASSFEGNTIYF.